This T cell receptor (beta chain) came from a study of graft-versus-host responses after intestinal transplantation. Looking at the study overall: Each of the recipients got a multivisceral, liver-intestinal, or isolated intestinal transplant. Tacrolimus and steroids were given for three to four years to all recipients after anti-thymocyte globulin induction. Findings and caveats of the study: Early post-transplant HvG declines were associated with peak circulating GvH clone levels.

The data were produced by immunoSEQ multiplex PCR, yet TCRdb's version contains in-frame clones alone and is incomplete. The data show about 39,000 clones, 90% to 95% seen once. The sample holds one count of this clone. What it recognizes is unknown. Here the sequenced sample was PBMCs, taken 734 days after intestinal transplantation. This receptor was taken from a human patient who received an intestinal transplant, so some T cells may come from the graft donor.

The CDR3 sequence: CASRPHHTEAFF. The CDR3 region has the DNA TGTGCCAGCAGGCCCCATCACACTGAAGCTTTCTTT. The chain recombines TRBV28 with TRBJ1-1; D is undetermined. In germline, CDR1 is MDHEN, CDR2 SYDVKM. The V end lost 6 bases, the J end lost 3 bases, and 8 bases lay between the germline ends. The CDR3 consists of 12 residues. The whole variable domain, filled in from reference TRBV28 and TRBJ1-1, reads DVKVTQSSRYLVKRTGEKVFLECVQDMDHENMFWYRQDPGLGLRLIYFSYDVKMKEKGDIPEGYSVSREKKERFSLILESASTNQTSMYLCASRPHHTEAFFGQGTRLTVV.